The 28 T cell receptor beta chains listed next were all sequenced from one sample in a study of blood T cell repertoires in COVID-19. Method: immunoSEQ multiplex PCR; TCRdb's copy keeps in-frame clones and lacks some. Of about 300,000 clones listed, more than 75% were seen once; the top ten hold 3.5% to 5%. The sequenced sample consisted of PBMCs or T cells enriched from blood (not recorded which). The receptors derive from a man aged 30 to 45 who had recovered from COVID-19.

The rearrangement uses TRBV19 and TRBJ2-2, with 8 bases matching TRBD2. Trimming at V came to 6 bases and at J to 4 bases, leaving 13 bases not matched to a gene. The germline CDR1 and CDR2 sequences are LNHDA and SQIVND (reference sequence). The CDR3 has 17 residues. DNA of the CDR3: TGTGCCAGTAGCCCTCAGGGAATACGGGGGGGCACCGGGGAGCTGTTTTTT. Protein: CASSPQGIRGGTGELFF.

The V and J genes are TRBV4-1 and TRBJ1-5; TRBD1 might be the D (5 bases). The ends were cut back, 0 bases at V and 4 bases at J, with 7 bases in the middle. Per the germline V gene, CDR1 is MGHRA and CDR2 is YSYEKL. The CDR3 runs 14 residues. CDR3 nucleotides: TGCGCCAGCAGCCAAGATCAGGGTAATCAGCCCCAGCATTTT. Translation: CASSQDQGNQPQHF.

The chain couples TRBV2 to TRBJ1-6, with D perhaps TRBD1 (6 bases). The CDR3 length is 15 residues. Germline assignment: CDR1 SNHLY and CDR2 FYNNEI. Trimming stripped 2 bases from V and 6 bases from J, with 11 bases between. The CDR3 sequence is CASSEYRGGNSPLHF. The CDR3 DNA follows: TGTGCCAGCAGTGAATACAGAGGGGGTAATTCACCCCTCCACTTT.

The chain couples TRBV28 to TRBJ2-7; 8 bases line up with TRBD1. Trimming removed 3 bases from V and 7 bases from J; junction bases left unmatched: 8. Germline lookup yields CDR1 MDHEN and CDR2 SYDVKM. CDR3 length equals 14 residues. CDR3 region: CASSLDRAPREQYF. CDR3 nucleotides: TGTGCCAGCAGTTTGGACAGGGCCCCCAGGGAGCAGTACTTC.

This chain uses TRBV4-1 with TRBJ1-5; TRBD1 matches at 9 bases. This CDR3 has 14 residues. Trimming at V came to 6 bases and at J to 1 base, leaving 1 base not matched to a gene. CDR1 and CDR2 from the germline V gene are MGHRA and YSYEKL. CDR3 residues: CASRDRGSNQPQHF. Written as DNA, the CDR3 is TGCGCCAGCAGAGACAGGGGGAGCAATCAGCCCCAGCATTTT.

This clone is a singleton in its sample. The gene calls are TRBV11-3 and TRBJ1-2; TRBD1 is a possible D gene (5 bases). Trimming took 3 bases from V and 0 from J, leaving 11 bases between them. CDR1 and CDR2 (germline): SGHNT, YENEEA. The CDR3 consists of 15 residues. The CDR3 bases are TGTGCCAGCAGCTTCCAGGGCGGCTCTAACTATGGCTACACCTTC. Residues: CASSFQGGSNYGYTF.

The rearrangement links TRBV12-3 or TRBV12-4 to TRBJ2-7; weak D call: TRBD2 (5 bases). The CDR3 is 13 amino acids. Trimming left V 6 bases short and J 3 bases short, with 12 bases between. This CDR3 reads CASSSGSSYEQYF. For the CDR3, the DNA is TGTGCCAGCAGCTCGGGGAGTAGCTACGAGCAGTACTTC.

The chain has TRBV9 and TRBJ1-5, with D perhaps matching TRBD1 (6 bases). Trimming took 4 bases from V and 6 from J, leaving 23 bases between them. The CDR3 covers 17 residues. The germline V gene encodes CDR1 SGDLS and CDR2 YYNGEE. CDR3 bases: TGTGCCAGCAGCCCGAGGGGCAGGGGACGGTGGCTTCAGCCCCAGCATTTT. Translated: CASSPRGRGRWLQPQHF.

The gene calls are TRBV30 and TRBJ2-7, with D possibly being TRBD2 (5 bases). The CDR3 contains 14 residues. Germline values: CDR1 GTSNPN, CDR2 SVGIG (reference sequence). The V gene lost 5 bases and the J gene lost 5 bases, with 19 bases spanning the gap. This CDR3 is CAWAEGEGINEQYF. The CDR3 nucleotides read TGTGCCTGGGCCGAGGGAGAGGGTATCAACGAGCAGTACTTC.

CDR3 residues: CATSRDRTPGGNEQFF. The CDR3 DNA reads TGTGCCACCAGCAGAGACAGGACTCCGGGGGGTAATGAGCAGTTCTTC. The chain links TRBV15 to TRBJ2-1; 7 bases align to TRBD2. The CDR3 has 16 amino acids. V dropped 0 bases and J dropped 7; count of bases not matched to a gene: 9. From germline, CDR1 is LNHNV and CDR2 YYDKDF (reference sequence).

The CDR3 reads CASSPRSGVPAKNIQYF. The CDR3 DNA sequence: TGTGCCAGCAGCCCAAGAAGCGGGGTACCCGCCAAAAACATTCAGTACTTC. The rearrangement links TRBV7-8 to TRBJ2-4; TRBD2 agrees at 7 bases. V lost 5 bases and J lost 1; bases outside the gene matches: 11. From germline, CDR1 is SGHVS and CDR2 FQNEAQ. The CDR3 loop spans 17 amino acids.

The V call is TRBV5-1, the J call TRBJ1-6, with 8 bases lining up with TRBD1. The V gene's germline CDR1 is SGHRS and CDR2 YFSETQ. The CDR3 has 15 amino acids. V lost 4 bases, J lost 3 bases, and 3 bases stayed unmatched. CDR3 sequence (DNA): TGCGCCAGCAGCCAGGGACAGGTCTATAATTCACCCCTCCACTTT. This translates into CASSQGQVYNSPLHF.

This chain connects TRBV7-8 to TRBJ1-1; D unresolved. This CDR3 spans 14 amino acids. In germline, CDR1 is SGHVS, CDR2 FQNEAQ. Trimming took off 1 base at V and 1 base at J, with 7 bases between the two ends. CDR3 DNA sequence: TGTGCCAGCAGCTTAGACTTTAAGAACACTGAAGCTTTCTTT. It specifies CASSLDFKNTEAFF.

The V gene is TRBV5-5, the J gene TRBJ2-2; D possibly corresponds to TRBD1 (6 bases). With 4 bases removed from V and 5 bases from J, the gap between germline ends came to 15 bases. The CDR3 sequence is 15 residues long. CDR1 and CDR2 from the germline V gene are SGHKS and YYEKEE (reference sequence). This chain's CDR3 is CASSNTGTLTGELFF. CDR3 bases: TGTGCCAGCAGCAATACCGGGACATTAACCGGGGAGCTGTTTTTT.

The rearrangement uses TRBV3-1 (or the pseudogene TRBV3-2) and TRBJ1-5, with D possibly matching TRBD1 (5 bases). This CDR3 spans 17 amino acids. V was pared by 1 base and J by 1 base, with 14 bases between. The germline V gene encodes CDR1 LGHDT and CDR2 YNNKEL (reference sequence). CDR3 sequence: CASSQGGRGRSNQPQHF. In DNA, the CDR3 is TGTGCCAGCAGCCAAGGGGGGAGGGGAAGAAGCAATCAGCCCCAGCATTTT.

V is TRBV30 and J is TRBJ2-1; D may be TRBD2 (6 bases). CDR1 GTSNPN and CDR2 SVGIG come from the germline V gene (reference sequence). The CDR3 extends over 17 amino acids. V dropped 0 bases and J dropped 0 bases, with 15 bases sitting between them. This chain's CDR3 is CAWSVLTGVHSYNEQFF. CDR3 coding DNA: TGTGCCTGGAGTGTTCTTACGGGGGTACACTCCTACAATGAGCAGTTCTTC.

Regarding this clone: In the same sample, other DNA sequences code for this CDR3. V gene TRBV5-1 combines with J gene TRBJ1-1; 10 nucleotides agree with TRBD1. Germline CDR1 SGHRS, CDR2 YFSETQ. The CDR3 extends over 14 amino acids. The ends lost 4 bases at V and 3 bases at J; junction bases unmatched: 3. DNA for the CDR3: TGCGCCAGCAGCCCAGGGACAGGGGACACTGAAGCTTTCTTT. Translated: CASSPGTGDTEAFF.

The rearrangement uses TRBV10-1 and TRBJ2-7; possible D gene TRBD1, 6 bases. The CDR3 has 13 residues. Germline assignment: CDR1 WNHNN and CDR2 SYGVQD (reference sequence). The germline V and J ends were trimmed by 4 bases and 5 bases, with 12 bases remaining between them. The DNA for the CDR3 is TGCGCCAGCAGTGCACAGGGTAGGAACGAGCAGTACTTC. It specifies CASSAQGRNEQYF.

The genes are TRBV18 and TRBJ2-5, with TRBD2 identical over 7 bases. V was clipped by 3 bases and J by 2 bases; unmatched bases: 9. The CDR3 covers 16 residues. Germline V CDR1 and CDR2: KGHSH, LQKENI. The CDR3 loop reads CASSPTLAATQETQYF. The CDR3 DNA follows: TGTGCCAGCTCACCTACCCTAGCGGCGACTCAAGAGACCCAGTACTTC.

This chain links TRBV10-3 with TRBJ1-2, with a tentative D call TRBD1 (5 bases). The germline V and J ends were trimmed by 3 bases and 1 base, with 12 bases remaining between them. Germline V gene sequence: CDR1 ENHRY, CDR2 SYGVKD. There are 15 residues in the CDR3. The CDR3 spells CAISDPQGLNYGYTF. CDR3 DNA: TGTGCCATCAGTGACCCCCAGGGCCTTAACTATGGCTACACCTTC.

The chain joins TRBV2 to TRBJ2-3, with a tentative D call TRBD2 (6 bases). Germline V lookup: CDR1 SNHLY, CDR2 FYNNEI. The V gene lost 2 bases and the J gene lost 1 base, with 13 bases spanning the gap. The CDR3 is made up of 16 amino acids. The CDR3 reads CASSERRGSGTDTQYF. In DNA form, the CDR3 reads TGTGCCAGCAGTGAAAGGAGGGGATCTGGCACAGATACGCAGTATTTT. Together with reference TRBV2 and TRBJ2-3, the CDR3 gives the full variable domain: EPEVTQTPSHQVTQMGQEVILRCVPISNHLYFYWYRQILGQKVEFLVSFYNNEISEKSEIFDDQFSVERPDGSNFTLKIRSTKLEDSAMYFCASSERRGSGTDTQYFGPGTRLTVL.

DNA for the CDR3: TGTGCCTGGAGTACCAGGGGCAATCAGCCCCAGCATTTT. Its translation: CAWSTRGNQPQHF. V and J are TRBV30 and TRBJ1-5, with D perhaps matching TRBD1 (5 bases). Trimming took off 2 bases at V and 2 bases at J, with 7 bases between the two ends. The CDR3 is made up of 13 amino acids. CDR1 GTSNPN and CDR2 SVGIG come from the germline V gene (reference sequence).

CDR3 coding DNA: TGCAGTGCTAGTCTGCTAGCCAATACAATGAAGGAGCAGTTCTTC. It specifies CSASLLANTMKEQFF. The rearrangement links TRBV20-1 to TRBJ2-1; tentatively, D is TRBD2 (5 bases). Germline loops: CDR1 DFQATT, CDR2 SNEGSKA (reference sequence). The CDR3 has 15 residues. V lost 3 bases to trimming and J lost 10 bases, with 22 bases between them.

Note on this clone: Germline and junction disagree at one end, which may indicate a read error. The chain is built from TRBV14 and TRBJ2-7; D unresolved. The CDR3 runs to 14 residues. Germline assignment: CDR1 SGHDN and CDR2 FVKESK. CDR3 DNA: TGTGCCAGCAGTTCAACTTTCTACCACTACGGGCAGTACTTC. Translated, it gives CASSSTFYHYGQYF. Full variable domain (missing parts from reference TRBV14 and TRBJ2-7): EAGVTQFPSHSVIEKGQTVTLRCDPISGHDNLYWYRRVMGKEIKFLLHFVKESKQDESGMPNNRFLAERTGGTYSTLKVQPAELEDSGVYFCASSSTFYHYGQYFGPGTRLTVT.

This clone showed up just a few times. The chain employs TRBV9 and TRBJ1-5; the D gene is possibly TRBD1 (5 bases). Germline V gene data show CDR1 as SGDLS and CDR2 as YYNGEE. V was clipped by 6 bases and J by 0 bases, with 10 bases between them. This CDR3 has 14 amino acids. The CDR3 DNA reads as TGTGCCAGCACCTCGGGGGTTAGCAATCAGCCCCAGCATTTT. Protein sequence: CASTSGVSNQPQHF.

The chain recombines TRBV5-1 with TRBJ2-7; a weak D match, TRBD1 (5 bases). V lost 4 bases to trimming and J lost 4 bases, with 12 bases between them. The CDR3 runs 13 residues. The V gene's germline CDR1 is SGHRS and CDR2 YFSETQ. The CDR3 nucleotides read TGCGCCAGCAGCCGACAGCAGAGTTACGAGCAGTACTTC. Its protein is CASSRQQSYEQYF.

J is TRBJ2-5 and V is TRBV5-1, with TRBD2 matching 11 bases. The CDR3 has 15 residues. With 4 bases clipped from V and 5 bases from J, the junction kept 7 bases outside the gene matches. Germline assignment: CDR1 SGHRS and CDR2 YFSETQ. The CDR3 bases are TGCGCCAGCAGCCCGGGACTAGCGGTAGGGGAGACCCAGTACTTC. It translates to CASSPGLAVGETQYF.

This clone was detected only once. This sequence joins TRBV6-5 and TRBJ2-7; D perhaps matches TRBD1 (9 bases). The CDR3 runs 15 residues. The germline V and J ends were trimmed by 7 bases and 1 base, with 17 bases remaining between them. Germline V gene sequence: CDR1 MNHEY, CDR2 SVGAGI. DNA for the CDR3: TGTGCCAGCAACCGGGAGGGGACAGGGTCCTACGAGCAGTACTTC. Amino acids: CASNREGTGSYEQYF.